One sample yielded the 21 T cell receptor beta chains listed below, sequenced in a study of identical twins (dated by TCRdb to the mid-2010s). The library relied on 5' RACE. The reads were generated on an Illumina HiSeq 2000. The public reads were reprocessed in TCRdb via fastp at Q25 and MiXCR, keeping in-frame beta chains. Rows are combined by CDR3 protein, so each entry shows the most common genes and DNA. In all, the sample holds roughly 700,000 distinct CDR3 sequences, and approximately 9% of those were seen once. Roughly 0.9% of the sample is taken by the ten largest. The same data also contributed to another study, on yellow fever vaccine responses in identical twins.

Sequencing was performed on PBMCs. These receptors were obtained from a young woman in good health.

This clonotype has only a few counts. The chain uses TRBV4-3 and TRBJ2-3, with D possibly TRBD2 on 6 matching bases. The CDR3 consists of 13 residues. Germline V CDR1 and CDR2: LGHNA, YSLEER. Trimming took off 1 base at V and 8 bases at J, with 10 bases between the two ends. The CDR3 sequence: CASSQGLSGTQYF. CDR3 bases: TGCGCCAGCAGCCAAGGGCTTAGCGGTACGCAGTATTTT.

The chain links TRBV28 to TRBJ1-5, with D uncertain. This CDR3 comprises 15 residues. The V end was cut by 5 bases, the J end by 4 bases, with 15 bases between. CDR1 and CDR2 from the germline V gene are MDHEN and SYDVKM. In DNA form, the CDR3 reads TGTGCCAGCAGTATGACACCCTTGACAAATCAGCCCCAGCATTTT. This sequence encodes CASSMTPLTNQPQHF.

V is TRBV3-1 and J is TRBJ2-7, with 7 bases lining up with TRBD1. With V trimmed by 1 base and J by 3 bases, 15 bases remained unmatched. Germline CDR1 LGHDT, CDR2 YNNKEL (reference sequence). The CDR3 spans 18 residues. The CDR3 region is CASSQAKGSWGQSYEQYF. In DNA, the CDR3 is TGTGCCAGCAGCCAAGCGAAGGGGTCTTGGGGACAGAGCTACGAGCAGTACTTC.

This clonotype was seen repeatedly, ten times or more. The chain carries TRBV2 and TRBJ2-5, with D unresolved. Between the trimmed V and J ends, which lost 2 bases and 7 bases, there was a span of 8 bases. Germline assignment: CDR1 SNHLY and CDR2 FYNNEI. The CDR3 spans 12 residues. CDR3 sequence (DNA): TGTGCCAGCAGTGAACTAGGCGGGACCCAGTACTTC. This codes for CASSELGGTQYF.

This clonotype came up a few times. The junction shows a germline mismatch at one end, possibly a read error. The genes are TRBV20-1 and TRBJ2-5; D is possibly TRBD2 (5 bases). The CDR3 sequence is 13 residues long. Germline values: CDR1 DFQATT, CDR2 SNEGSKA (reference sequence). This CDR3 is CSATVRGQETQYF. In DNA, the CDR3 is TGCAGCGCTACGGTTAGAGGGCAAGAGACCCAGTACTTC.

The rearrangement links TRBV14 to TRBJ2-3; 11 nucleotides agree with TRBD2. V lost 2 bases to trimming and J lost 6 bases; unmatched junction nucleotides: 7. The CDR3 has 16 amino acids. Per the germline V gene, CDR1 is SGHDN and CDR2 is FVKESK. CDR3 sequence: CASSQPRLAGLDTQYF. Here the CDR3 DNA reads TGTGCCAGCAGCCAACCGCGACTAGCGGGACTTGATACGCAGTATTTT.

This clonotype has only a few counts. The genes are TRBV28 and TRBJ2-5; tentative D call: TRBD2 (5 bases). V lost 5 bases and J 13 bases, leaving 20 bases between the germline ends. Germline V gene data show CDR1 as MDHEN and CDR2 as SYDVKM. The CDR3 covers 13 residues. CDR3 amino acids: CASSPHRTVLGYF. The CDR3 region has the DNA TGTGCCAGCAGTCCCCACCGGACTGTCCTGGGGTACTTC. The full variable domain, its missing parts supplied by reference TRBV28 and TRBJ2-5, is DVKVTQSSRYLVKRTGEKVFLECVQDMDHENMFWYRQDPGLGLRLIYFSYDVKMKEKGDIPEGYSVSREKKERFSLILESASTNQTSMYLCASSPHRTVLGYFGPGTRLLVL.

This clonotype came up many times. Here the CDR3 reads CATSREAGGPISYEQYF. The CDR3 region has the DNA TGTGCCACCAGCAGAGAAGCGGGAGGGCCTATCTCCTACGAGCAGTACTTC. The genes are TRBV15 and TRBJ2-7, with 10 bases that match TRBD2. Losses at the gene ends were 0 bases for V and 0 bases for J; bases not matched to a gene: 5. This CDR3 region has 17 residues. Germline CDR1 reads LNHNV; CDR2 reads YYDKDF (reference sequence).

This clonotype was seen a few times. This chain uses TRBV4-3 with TRBJ2-2; 9 bases match TRBD1. The CDR3 has 14 residues. J lost 7 bases, V lost 4 bases, and 4 bases had no gene match. Germline assignment: CDR1 LGHNA and CDR2 YSLEER. The CDR3 is CASSPGQGGGELFF. DNA for the CDR3: TGCGCCAGCAGCCCGGGACAGGGAGGCGGGGAGCTGTTTTTT.

This chain joins TRBV7-3 and TRBJ1-6; the D is unclear. The germline V gene encodes CDR1 SGHTA and CDR2 FQGTGA. V was cut by 0 bases and J by 13 bases, with 10 bases left in between. The length of the CDR3 is 13 residues. In DNA, the CDR3 is TGTGCCAGCAGCTTAACCAAAGCATCGCCCCTCCACTTT. Translating gives CASSLTKASPLHF.

A few counts support this clonotype. V gene TRBV12-3 or TRBV12-4 combines with J gene TRBJ2-7; TRBD1 or TRBD2 may be the D gene (5 bases each). The CDR3 sequence is 15 residues long. V dropped 2 bases and J dropped 4 bases, with 15 bases sitting between them. This chain's CDR3 is CASSLSYGTKYEQYF. CDR3 DNA: TGTGCCAGCAGTTTAAGCTACGGGACCAAGTACGAGCAGTACTTC.

V gene TRBV20-1 combines with J gene TRBJ2-7; D is perhaps TRBD1 (6 bases). This CDR3 spans 14 amino acids. Trimming took off 0 bases at V and 2 bases at J, with 11 bases between the two ends. Germline CDR1 DFQATT, CDR2 SNEGSKA (reference sequence). For the CDR3, the DNA is TGCAGTGCTAGAGATCTTTCAGGGGCCTACGAGCAGTACTTC. It codes for CSARDLSGAYEQYF.

The chain combines TRBV15 with TRBJ2-5, with D unresolved. The V end lost 0 bases, the J end lost 2 bases, and 16 bases lay between the germline ends. The CDR3 consists of 17 residues. Germline V gives CDR1 LNHNV, CDR2 YYDKDF (reference sequence). CDR3 sequence reads: CATSRELKGIGQETQYF. The CDR3 region has the DNA TGTGCCACCAGCAGAGAGCTTAAGGGCATTGGTCAAGAGACCCAGTACTTC.

This chain's CDR3 is CASSFDRQTSGRNYEQYF. CDR3 bases: TGTGCCAGCAGTTTTGACCGACAGACTAGCGGGAGGAACTACGAGCAGTACTTC. V is TRBV6-2 or TRBV6-3 and J is TRBJ2-7; 13 bases are shared with TRBD2. Germline loops: CDR1 MNHEY, CDR2 SVGEGT. V lost 4 bases and J lost 3; bases outside the gene matches: 12. CDR3 length equals 18 residues.

At least ten counts were recorded for this clonotype. This chain uses TRBV12-3 or TRBV12-4 with TRBJ2-1, with TRBD2 identical over 13 bases. The CDR3 contains 16 residues. V trimming: 6 bases; J trimming: 3 bases; junction bases outside the gene matches: 5. CDR3 bases: TGTGCCAGCAGCCCCGGGACTAGCGGGAACTACAATGAGCAGTTCTTC. Protein sequence: CASSPGTSGNYNEQFF.

The V and J genes are TRBV12-5 and TRBJ2-2, with 9 positions matching TRBD1. V lost 2 bases and J lost 4; bases outside the gene matches: 5. The CDR3 spans 16 residues. The germline V gene has CDR1 LGHNT and CDR2 FRNRAP. CDR3 in DNA: TGTGCTAGTGGTTTGTTCACAGGGGGCATCACCGGGGAGCTGTTTTTT. As protein: CASGLFTGGITGELFF.

This clonotype turned up a few times. The chain joins TRBV20-1 to TRBJ2-7; D may be TRBD1 or TRBD2 (5 bases each). The CDR3 has 14 amino acids. In germline, CDR1 is DFQATT, CDR2 SNEGSKA (reference sequence). V was shortened by 6 bases and J by 3 bases, with 18 bases between the two germline ends. The CDR3 DNA follows: TGCAGTGCGACTGACTCTGGGGGTGGCTACGAGCAGTACTTC. It translates to CSATDSGGGYEQYF.

The chain employs TRBV5-1 and TRBJ2-6; D is perhaps TRBD1 (6 bases). V lost 4 bases to trimming and J lost 4 bases, with 12 bases between them. This CDR3 contains 15 residues. CDR1 and CDR2 (germline): SGHRS, YFSETQ. The CDR3 DNA is TGCGCCAGCAGCCGGACAGTTCCCGGGGCCAACGTCCTGACTTTC. It encodes CASSRTVPGANVLTF.

The chain uses TRBV27 and TRBJ2-3, with 7 bases that match TRBD1. The germline V gene encodes CDR1 MNHEY and CDR2 SMNVEV (reference sequence). Losses at the gene ends were 7 bases for V and 6 bases for J; bases not matched to a gene: 13. The CDR3 totals 15 residues. CDR3 sequence (DNA): TGTGCCAGCATGGATAGGGGGCTTAGGGCTGATACGCAGTATTTT. Its translation: CASMDRGLRADTQYF.

This clonotype came up a few times. This chain uses TRBV4-2 with TRBJ2-3; 11 bases line up with TRBD2. V lost 2 bases to trimming and J lost 5 bases; unmatched junction nucleotides: 9. The germline gives CDR1 LGHNA, CDR2 YNFKEQ. The CDR3 is 17 residues long. CDR3 amino acids: CASSQISSGGPQDTQYF. CDR3 nucleotides: TGTGCCAGCAGCCAAATCTCTAGCGGGGGGCCCCAAGATACGCAGTATTTT.

The rearrangement links TRBV11-2 to TRBJ2-3; maybe TRBD2 (7 bases). Germline V CDR1 and CDR2: SGHAT, FQNNGV. This CDR3 contains 18 residues. The V end was cut by 5 bases, the J end by 4 bases, with 25 bases between. CDR3 protein: CASSPGRGSGIGPDTQYF. CDR3 coding DNA: TGTGCCAGCAGCCCAGGGAGGGGGAGCGGGATAGGGCCAGATACGCAGTATTTT. The full variable domain, in which reference TRBV11-2 and TRBJ2-3 provide the parts outside the CDR3, is EAGVAQSPRYKIIEKRQSVAFWCNPISGHATLYWYQQILGQGPKLLIQFQNNGVVDDSQLPKDRFSAERLKGVDSTLKIQPAKLEDSAVYLCASSPGRGSGIGPDTQYFGPGTRLTVL.